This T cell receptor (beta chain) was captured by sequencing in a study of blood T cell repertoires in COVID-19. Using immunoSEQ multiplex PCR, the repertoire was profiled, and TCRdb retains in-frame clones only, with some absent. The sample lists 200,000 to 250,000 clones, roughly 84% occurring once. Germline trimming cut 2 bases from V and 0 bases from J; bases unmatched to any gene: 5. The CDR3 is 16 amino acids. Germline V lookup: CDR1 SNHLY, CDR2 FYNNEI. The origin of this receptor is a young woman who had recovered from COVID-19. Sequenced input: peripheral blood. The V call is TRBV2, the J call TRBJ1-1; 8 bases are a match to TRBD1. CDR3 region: CASSEQGANVNTEAFF. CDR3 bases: TGTGCCAGCAGTGAACAGGGGGCGAACGTGAACACTGAAGCTTTCTTT.